The source of this T cell receptor beta chain is a study of beta chain features in type 1 diabetes. The CDR3 sequence is 11 residues long. The germline V gene encodes CDR1 PRHDT and CDR2 FYEKMQ (reference sequence). V lost 5 bases, J lost 3 bases, and 5 bases lay in between. Every bit of the isolated RNA underwent reverse transcription, so sequencing read expressed TCRB transcripts. Several million reads per sample on average were obtained from naive, central memory and regulatory T cell samples. Data came from immunoSEQ multiplex PCR; TCRdb stores just in-frame clones and leaves some out. Of about 300,000 clones listed, around an eighth are singletons. General study findings and limits: TCRB CDR3s from Type 1 diabetes patients were moderately but significantly shorter in all four CD4+ subsets.

A word on this clone: The target antigen is unknown.

Specimen: naive CD4+ T cells from blood. The source is a woman younger than 30 with type 1 diabetes. The V call is TRBV13, the J call TRBJ2-7, with D unclear. As DNA, the CDR3 is TGTGCCAGCAGCCTACACTACGAGCAGTACGTC. Protein product: CASSLHYEQYV.